This T cell receptor (beta chain) is from a study of blood T cell repertoires in COVID-19. On the study more broadly: COVID-19 samples from acute and convalescent phases originated in the United States, Italy and Spain. T cells, B-cell-depleted T cells, or PBMCs provided the cDNA or gDNA that served as material.

This CDR3 has 14 amino acids. Trimming cost V 5 bases and J 3 bases, with 11 bases left between them. Per the germline V gene, CDR1 is SGHVS and CDR2 is FQNEAQ. Per the study methods: Estimates of nucleated cell counts were drawn from the amplification of reference gene primers. The table came from immunoSEQ multiplex PCR; TCRdb's copy has only in-frame clones and leaves some out. That table supplies the V and J calls and clone size; D and trimming were determined from the DNA. The table includes just under 70,000 clones, roughly 85% detected once. Sequencing input: peripheral blood. The sequence came from a man under 40 with acute or convalescent COVID-19. The V and J genes are TRBV7-8 and TRBJ1-5, with D possibly matching TRBD1 (6 bases). CDR3 nucleotide sequence: TGTGCCAGCAGCCTCGGGACATACAATCAGCCCCAGCATTTT. It translates to CASSLGTYNQPQHF. Filled out from reference TRBV7-8 and TRBJ1-5, the complete variable domain reads GAGVSQSPRYKVAKRGQDVALRCDPISGHVSLFWYQQALGQGPEFLTYFQNEAQLDKSGLPSDRFFAERPEGSVSTLKIQRTQQEDSAVYLCASSLGTYNQPQHFGDGTRLSIL.